This passage covers 30 T cell receptor beta chains from one sample sequenced in a study of T cell responses to AZD1222 COVID-19 vaccine. The method was immunoSEQ multiplex PCR; TCRdb's version includes in-frame clones alone and lacks a portion of them. The table has over 85,000 clones, almost 90% seen once; the top ten hold about 8.4%. The sequences come from peripheral blood, collected on day 0 of AZD1222 vaccination. These receptors were taken from an adult in good health.

The chain employs TRBV6-2 or TRBV6-3 and TRBJ1-3; the D is unclear. The CDR3 contains 16 residues. The V end lost 0 bases, the J end lost 8 bases, and 17 bases lay between the germline ends. CDR1 and CDR2 from the germline V gene are MNHEY and SVGEGT. The CDR3 nucleotides are TGTGCCAGCAGTTACTCTTATAGGGCCTCCGGACACACCATATATTTT. This codes for CASSYSYRASGHTIYF.

This chain uses TRBV9 with TRBJ2-7; 10 positions agree with TRBD2. Per germline, CDR1 SGDLS and CDR2 YYNGEE. Unmatched junction bases numbered 5, after V lost 0 bases and J lost 2 bases. CDR3 length: 16 amino acids. CDR3 sequence reads: CASSVASGGKPYEQYF. The CDR3 DNA follows: TGTGCCAGCAGCGTAGCTAGCGGGGGAAAGCCCTACGAGCAGTACTTC. Together with reference TRBV9 and TRBJ2-7, the CDR3 gives the full variable domain: DSGVTQTPKHLITATGQRVTLRCSPRSGDLSVYWYQQSLDQGLQFLIQYYNGEERAKGNILERFSAQQFPDLHSELNLSSLELGDSALYFCASSVASGGKPYEQYFGPGTRLTVT.

By its share, this clone is medium-sized. The CDR3 region has the DNA TGTGCCAGCAGTTACACCGACAGGGGAAGCGAGCAGTACTTC. Protein: CASSYTDRGSEQYF. The V call is TRBV6-2 or TRBV6-3, the J call TRBJ2-7; 8 bases align to TRBD1. The CDR3 loop spans 14 amino acids. Germline V gene sequence: CDR1 MNHEY, CDR2 SVGEGT. J lost 6 bases, V lost 2 bases, and 6 bases had no gene match.

This chain links TRBV28 with TRBJ1-4, with D tentatively TRBD1 (5 bases). V was clipped by 5 bases and J by 5 bases, with 12 bases between them. This CDR3 is built from 14 residues. Germline CDR1 and CDR2: MDHEN and SYDVKM. In DNA form, the CDR3 reads TGTGCCAGCAGTCTTACAGGTACAAATGAAAAACTGTTTTTT. It translates to CASSLTGTNEKLFF.

This chain links TRBV10-3 with TRBJ2-5, with D possibly TRBD1 on 6 matching bases. The germline gives CDR1 ENHRY, CDR2 SYGVKD. The CDR3 has 13 amino acids. The V end was cut by 5 bases, the J end by 3 bases, with 10 bases between. CDR3 nucleotides: TGTGCCATCAGTCCATCAGGGGAAGAGACCCAGTACTTC. This codes for CAISPSGEETQYF.

The genes are TRBV11-2 and TRBJ1-3; D is undetermined. This CDR3 spans 17 amino acids. CDR1 is SGHAT and CDR2 is FQNNGV in the germline V gene. V lost 5 bases, J lost 4 bases, and 21 bases lay in between. CDR3 region: CASSPRGTGGSGNTIYF. In DNA form, the CDR3 reads TGTGCCAGCAGCCCTAGAGGCACCGGAGGTTCCGGAAACACCATATATTTT.

The rearrangement joins TRBV27 to TRBJ1-5; D is undetermined. This CDR3 contains 15 residues. The V end lost 5 bases, the J end lost 4 bases, and 15 bases lay between the germline ends. CDR1 MNHEY and CDR2 SMNVEV come from the germline V gene (reference sequence). The CDR3 is CASSPRFEENQPQHF. CDR3 DNA sequence: TGTGCCAGCAGTCCCCGGTTCGAGGAAAATCAGCCCCAGCATTTT.

The chain carries TRBV21-1 and TRBJ1-1; the table's TRBD1 call for D was not verified on the DNA. TRBV21-1 is reported as a pseudogene. The CDR3 is made up of 16 amino acids. The CDR3 DNA sequence: TGTGCCAGCAGCAAGGTGGTTAGGACACCGAACACTGAAGCTTTCTTT. This translates into CASSKVVRTPNTEAFF.

This clone was observed once. This chain connects TRBV7-2 to TRBJ1-5, with D perhaps TRBD1 (5 bases). Deletions cut 5 bases from V and 7 bases from J, with 12 bases between. The CDR3 covers 13 residues. Germline values: CDR1 SGHTA, CDR2 FQGNSA. The CDR3 loop reads CASSGGFRQPQHF. The CDR3 nucleotides are TGTGCCAGCAGCGGGGGGTTTAGACAGCCCCAGCATTTT.

This sequence joins TRBV30 and TRBJ1-3; D uncertain. CDR1 and CDR2 (germline): GTSNPN, SVGIG (reference sequence). CDR3 size: 12 residues. Trimming stripped 0 bases from V and 2 bases from J, with 2 bases between. The CDR3 reads CAWSVAGNTIYF. Written as DNA, the CDR3 is TGTGCCTGGAGTGTTGCTGGAAACACCATATATTTT. The entire variable domain, with the rest obtained from reference TRBV30 and TRBJ1-3, is as follows: SQTIHQWPATLVQPVGSPLSLECTVEGTSNPNLYWYRQAAGRGLQLLFYSVGIGQISSEVPQNLSASRPQDRQFILSSKKLLLSDSGFYLCAWSVAGNTIYFGEGSWLTVV.

This clone was found once. The chain recombines TRBV6-2 or TRBV6-3 with TRBJ1-3; D not resolved. Germline V gives CDR1 MNHEY, CDR2 SVGEGT. CDR3 size: 16 residues. V was pared by 6 bases and J by 0 bases, with 15 bases between. CDR3 DNA sequence: TGTGCCAGCAGCCCCCCAGGCTCCTTCTCTGGAAACACCATATATTTT. It translates to CASSPPGSFSGNTIYF.

The J gene is TRBJ1-5, the V gene TRBV3-1 (or the pseudogene TRBV3-2); D is uncertain. The germline CDR1 and CDR2 sequences are LGHDT and YNNKEL (reference sequence). Trimming stripped 0 bases from V and 7 bases from J, with 10 bases between. The CDR3 contains 14 residues. The CDR3 coding sequence is TGTGCCAGCAGCCAAGATGCGGGCAGGCAGCCCCAGCATTTT. Amino acid sequence: CASSQDAGRQPQHF.

The chain recombines TRBV6-2 or TRBV6-3 with TRBJ1-1; D is uncertain. Looked up from germline, CDR1 is MNHEY and CDR2 is SVGEGT. V gave up 6 bases and J gave up 5 bases, with 13 bases separating them. The CDR3 extends over 13 amino acids. CDR3 nucleotide sequence: TGTGCCAGCAGCCCGGCGTCGGTGACTGAAGCTTTCTTT. It codes for CASSPASVTEAFF.

The chain has TRBV7-9 and TRBJ1-4; D uncertain. Between the trimmed V and J ends, which lost 4 bases and 7 bases, there was a span of 13 bases. CDR3 length: 14 amino acids. Germline-derived CDR1 and CDR2 are SEHNR and FQNEAQ (reference sequence). The CDR3 nucleotides read TGTGCCAGCAGCTACACCACTCAAGGTGAAAAACTGTTTTTT. It yields the protein CASSYTTQGEKLFF.

V and J are TRBV4-1 and TRBJ2-7; 8 bases are a match to TRBD1. Germline assignment: CDR1 MGHRA and CDR2 YSYEKL. The CDR3 loop spans 18 amino acids. V trimming: 1 base; J trimming: 4 bases; junction bases outside the gene matches: 15. The CDR3 region is CASSQAQGALRGNYEQYF. The CDR3 nucleotides read TGCGCCAGCAGCCAAGCCCAGGGGGCATTGCGGGGAAATTACGAGCAGTACTTC.

The chain uses TRBV4-1 and TRBJ1-1; D is ambiguous. The CDR3 covers 17 residues. The germline V gene encodes CDR1 MGHRA and CDR2 YSYEKL. V was clipped by 3 bases and J by 2 bases, with 19 bases between them. As DNA, the CDR3 is TGCGCCAGCAGCCAGAGACCCCTTGGCAGGACCAACACTGAAGCTTTCTTT. Translated, it gives CASSQRPLGRTNTEAFF.

V and J are TRBV4-1 and TRBJ1-4; 7 bases align to TRBD1. The CDR3 totals 16 residues. With V trimmed by 3 bases and J by 7 bases, 11 bases remained unmatched. From germline, CDR1 is MGHRA and CDR2 YSYEKL. For the CDR3, the DNA is TGCGCCAGCAGCCAGACGCCGGACAGGTGGGGTGAAAAACTGTTTTTT. Translating gives CASSQTPDRWGEKLFF.

This clone has ten or more counts. The chain recombines TRBV3-1 (or the pseudogene TRBV3-2) with TRBJ1-5; no definite D call. The CDR3 is 14 amino acids. The germline CDR1 and CDR2 sequences are LGHDT and YNNKEL (reference sequence). V was trimmed by 0 bases and J by 5 bases, leaving 8 bases between them. The CDR3 nucleotides are TGTGCCAGCAGCCAAGATTCGGGATATCAGCCCCAGCATTTT. This codes for CASSQDSGYQPQHF.

In the case of this clone: Other DNA sequences within the sample encode an identical CDR3. The V gene is TRBV7-2, the J gene TRBJ2-3; the D is unclear. The germline gives CDR1 SGHTA, CDR2 FQGNSA. V was trimmed by 3 bases and J by 6 bases, leaving 7 bases between them. The CDR3 consists of 12 residues. The CDR3: CASSLTEDTQYF. In DNA, the CDR3 is TGTGCCAGCAGCTTGACTGAGGATACGCAGTATTTT. Full variable domain (rest looked up from reference TRBV7-2 and TRBJ2-3): GAGVSQSPSNKVTEKGKDVELRCDPISGHTALYWYRQSLGQGLEFLIYFQGNSAPDKSGLPSDRFSAERTGGSVSTLTIQRTQQEDSAVYLCASSLTEDTQYFGPGTRLTVL.

This chain uses TRBV27 with TRBJ1-5; no definite D call. V was clipped by 0 bases and J by 3 bases, with 9 bases between them. Per the germline V gene, CDR1 is MNHEY and CDR2 is SMNVEV (reference sequence). The CDR3 sequence is 15 residues long. CDR3 nucleotides: TGTGCCAGCAGTTTATCGGCGGGATTCAATCAGCCCCAGCATTTT. Its protein is CASSLSAGFNQPQHF.

The chain recombines TRBV5-1 with TRBJ2-1, with TRBD2 matching over 8 bases. Germline V gives CDR1 SGHRS, CDR2 YFSETQ. V lost 9 bases, J lost 9 bases, and 5 bases stayed unmatched. The CDR3 is 11 residues long. The CDR3 bases are TGCGCCACTCGAGCGGGGGTTGAGCAGTTCTTC. This codes for CATRAGVEQFF.

The rearrangement uses TRBV2 and TRBJ2-2; D remains ambiguous. Trimming took 10 bases from V and 5 from J, leaving 14 bases between them. Germline CDR1 is SNHLY and CDR2 is FYNNEI. CDR3 length: 13 amino acids. The CDR3 sequence: CATPRGGTGELFF. As DNA, the CDR3 is TGTGCCACCCCCAGAGGCGGAACCGGGGAGCTGTTTTTT.

This clone appeared a single time. The chain combines TRBV5-8 with TRBJ1-5; 8 bases map to TRBD1. V lost 1 base and J lost 6; bases outside the gene matches: 3. Per germline, CDR1 SGHTS and CDR2 YDEGEE. The CDR3 has 14 amino acids. This CDR3 reads CASSLRQGSQPQHF. CDR3 coding DNA: TGTGCCAGCAGCTTGCGACAGGGGAGTCAGCCCCAGCATTTT.

V gene TRBV19 combines with J gene TRBJ2-2, with 8 bases fitting TRBD1. The V segment lost 7 bases and the J segment 4 bases; nucleotides outside the gene matches: 8. Germline V gives CDR1 LNHDA, CDR2 SQIVND (reference sequence). The CDR3 is 15 residues long. CDR3 region: CASKWGQDGTGELFF. In DNA form, the CDR3 reads TGTGCCAGTAAGTGGGGACAGGATGGCACCGGGGAGCTGTTTTTT.

This chain joins TRBV10-3 and TRBJ1-2; 7 bases match TRBD1. Germline CDR1 and CDR2: ENHRY and SYGVKD. The CDR3 consists of 15 residues. V dropped 3 bases and J dropped 6; count of bases not matched to a gene: 10. The CDR3 loop is CAISDDIRQGNGYTF. CDR3 bases: TGTGCCATCAGTGATGACATCAGACAGGGTAATGGCTACACCTTC.

This clone was found a few times. The chain combines TRBV7-6 with TRBJ2-2, with 9 bases matching TRBD2. The CDR3 extends over 16 amino acids. V was clipped by 5 bases and J by 6 bases; unmatched bases: 10. Germline V gene sequence: CDR1 SGHVS, CDR2 FNYEAQ. For the CDR3, the DNA is TGTGCCAGCAGCCCGCCTAGCGGGACCCGGGCCGGGGAGCTGTTTTTT. Residues: CASSPPSGTRAGELFF.

This sequence joins TRBV19 and TRBJ1-5; 9 bases agree with TRBD1. The CDR3 runs to 13 residues. V was clipped by 6 bases and J by 7 bases; unmatched bases: 4. Germline CDR1 reads LNHDA; CDR2 reads SQIVND (reference sequence). CDR3 DNA sequence: TGTGCCAGTAGACAGGGGGCGAGCCAGCCCCAGCATTTT. Protein sequence: CASRQGASQPQHF.

The rearrangement uses TRBV9 and TRBJ1-2, with 8 bases identical to TRBD1. CDR1 and CDR2 from the germline V gene are SGDLS and YYNGEE. With 2 bases clipped from V and 8 bases from J, the junction kept 11 bases outside the gene matches. CDR3 length equals 15 residues. The CDR3 DNA reads as TGTGCCAGCAGCGTGGACACAGACAGGGGTGGGGGCTACACCTTC. It specifies CASSVDTDRGGGYTF.

Concerning this clone: At one end, the junction sequence differs from germline, possibly due to a read error. This chain joins TRBV18 and TRBJ2-2; 8 bases map to TRBD1. Germline-derived CDR1 and CDR2 are KGHSH and LQKENI. The CDR3 has 22 amino acids. The CDR3 loop is CASSSPGQADRALSSDTGELFF. In DNA, the CDR3 is TGTGCCAGCTCATCACCGGGACAGGCTGACCGGGCGCTATCGAGCGACACCGGGGAGCTGTTTTTT.

J is TRBJ2-7 and V is TRBV7-3, with 8 bases lining up with TRBD2. Per the germline V gene, CDR1 is SGHTA and CDR2 is FQGTGA. Trimming at V came to 2 bases and at J to 4 bases, leaving 7 bases not matched to a gene. The CDR3 has 15 amino acids. Here the CDR3 DNA reads TGTGCCAGCAGCTTACGCGGGGGGCCGGGGTACGAGCAGTACTTC. It translates to CASSLRGGPGYEQYF.